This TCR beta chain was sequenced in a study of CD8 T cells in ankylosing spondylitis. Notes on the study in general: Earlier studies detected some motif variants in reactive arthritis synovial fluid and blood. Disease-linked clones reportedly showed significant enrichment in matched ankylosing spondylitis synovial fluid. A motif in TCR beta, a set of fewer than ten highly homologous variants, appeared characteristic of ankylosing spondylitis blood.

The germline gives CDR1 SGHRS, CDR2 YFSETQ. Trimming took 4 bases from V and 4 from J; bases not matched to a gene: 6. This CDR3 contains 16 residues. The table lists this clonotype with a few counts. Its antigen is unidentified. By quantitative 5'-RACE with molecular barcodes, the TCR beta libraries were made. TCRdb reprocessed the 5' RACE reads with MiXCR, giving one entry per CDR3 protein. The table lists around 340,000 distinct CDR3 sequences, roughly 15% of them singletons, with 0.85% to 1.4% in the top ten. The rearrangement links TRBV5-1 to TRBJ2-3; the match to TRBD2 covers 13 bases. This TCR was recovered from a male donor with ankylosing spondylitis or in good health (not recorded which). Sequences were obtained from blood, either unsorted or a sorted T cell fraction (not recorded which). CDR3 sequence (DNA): TGCGCCAGCAGCGCCTCTACTAGCGGGGGGGCAGATACGCAGTATTTT. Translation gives CASSASTSGGADTQYF.